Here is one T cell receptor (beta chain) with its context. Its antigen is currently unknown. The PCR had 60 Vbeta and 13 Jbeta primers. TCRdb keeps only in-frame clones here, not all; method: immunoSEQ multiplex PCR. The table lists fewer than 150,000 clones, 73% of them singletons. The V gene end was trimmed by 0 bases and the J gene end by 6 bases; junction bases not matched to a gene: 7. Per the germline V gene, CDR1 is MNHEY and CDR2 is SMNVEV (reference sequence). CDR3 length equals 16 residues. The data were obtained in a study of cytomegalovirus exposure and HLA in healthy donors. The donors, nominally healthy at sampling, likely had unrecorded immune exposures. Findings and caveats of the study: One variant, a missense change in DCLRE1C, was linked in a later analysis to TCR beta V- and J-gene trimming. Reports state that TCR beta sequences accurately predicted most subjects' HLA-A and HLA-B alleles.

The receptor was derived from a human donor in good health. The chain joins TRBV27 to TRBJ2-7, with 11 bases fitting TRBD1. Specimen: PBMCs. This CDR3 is CASSLSAGTGGFEQYF. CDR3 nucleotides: TGTGCCAGCAGTTTATCGGCCGGGACAGGGGGTTTCGAGCAGTACTTC.